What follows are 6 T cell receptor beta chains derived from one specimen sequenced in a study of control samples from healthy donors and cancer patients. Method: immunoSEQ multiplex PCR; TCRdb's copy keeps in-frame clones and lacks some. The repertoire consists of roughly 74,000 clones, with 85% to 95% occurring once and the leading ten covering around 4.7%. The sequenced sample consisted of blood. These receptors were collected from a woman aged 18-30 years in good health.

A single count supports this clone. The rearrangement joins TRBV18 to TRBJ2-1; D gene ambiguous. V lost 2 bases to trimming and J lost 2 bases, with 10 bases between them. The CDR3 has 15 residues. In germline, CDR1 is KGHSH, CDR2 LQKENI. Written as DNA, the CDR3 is TGTGCCAGCTCACCAAACAGACCCCCCTACAATGAGCAGTTCTTC. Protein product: CASSPNRPPYNEQFF.

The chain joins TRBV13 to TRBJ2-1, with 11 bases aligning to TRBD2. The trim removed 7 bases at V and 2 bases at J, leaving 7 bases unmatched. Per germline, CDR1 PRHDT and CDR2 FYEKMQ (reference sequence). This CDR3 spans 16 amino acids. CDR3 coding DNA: TGTGCCAGCAACCCGCTAGCGGGGGGCCCCTACAATGAGCAGTTCTTC. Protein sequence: CASNPLAGGPYNEQFF.

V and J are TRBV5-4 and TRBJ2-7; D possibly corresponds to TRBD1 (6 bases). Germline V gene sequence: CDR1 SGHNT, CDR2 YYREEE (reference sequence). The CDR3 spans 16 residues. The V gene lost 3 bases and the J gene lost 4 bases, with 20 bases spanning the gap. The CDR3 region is CASSSSLVGGGYEQYF. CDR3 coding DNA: TGTGCCAGCAGCTCAAGTCTTGTTGGGGGCGGGTACGAGCAGTACTTC. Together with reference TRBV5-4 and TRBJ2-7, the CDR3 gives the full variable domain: ETGVTQSPTHLIKTRGQQVTLRCSSQSGHNTVSWYQQALGQGPQFIFQYYREEENGRGNFPPRFSGLQFPNYSSELNVNALELDDSALYLCASSSSLVGGGYEQYFGPGTRLTVT.

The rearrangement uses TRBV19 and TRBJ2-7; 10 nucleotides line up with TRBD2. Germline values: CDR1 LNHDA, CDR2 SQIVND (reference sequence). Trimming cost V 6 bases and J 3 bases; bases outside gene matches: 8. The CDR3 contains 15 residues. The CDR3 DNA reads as TGTGCCAGTAGCATAACTAGCGGGGCCAACTACGAGCAGTACTTC. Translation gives CASSITSGANYEQYF. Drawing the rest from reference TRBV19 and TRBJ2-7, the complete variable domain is DGGITQSPKYLFRKEGQNVTLSCEQNLNHDAMYWYRQDPGQGLRLIYYSQIVNDFQKGDIAEGYSVSREKKESFPLTVTSAQKNPTAFYLCASSITSGANYEQYFGPGTRLTVT.

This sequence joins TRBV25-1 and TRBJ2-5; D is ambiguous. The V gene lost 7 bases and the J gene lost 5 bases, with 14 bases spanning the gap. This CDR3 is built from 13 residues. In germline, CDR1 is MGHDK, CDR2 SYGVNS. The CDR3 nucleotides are TGTGCCAGCACCCCAGGATCCCCGGAGACCCAGTACTTC. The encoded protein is CASTPGSPETQYF.

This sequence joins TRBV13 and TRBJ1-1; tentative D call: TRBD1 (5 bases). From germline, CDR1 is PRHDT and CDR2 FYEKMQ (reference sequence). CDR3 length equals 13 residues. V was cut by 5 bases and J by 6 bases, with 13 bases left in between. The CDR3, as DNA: TGTGCCAGCAGCACCAGGGACGGGGCTGAAGCTTTCTTT. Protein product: CASSTRDGAEAFF.